The 25 T cell receptor beta chains in this list originate from one sample, sequenced in a study of blood T cell repertoires in COVID-19 (TCRdb year 2020). Libraries were made using the immunoSEQ multiplex PCR assay. Entries here come from immuneACCESS through TCRdb and include only in-frame sequences with V and J called. Some clones fail to appear in such tables; in the studies checked, an unresolved V gene covers under half of the shortfall, and the cause of the remainder is unknown. In this sample the table shows a few hundred thousand clones, 86% of which occur a single time. Approximately 13% of the sample comes from the top ten. Material: peripheral blood. These TCRs come from an elderly man with acute or convalescent COVID-19.

The chain employs TRBV5-1 and TRBJ1-3, with 7 positions matching TRBD1. V was pared by 4 bases and J by 0 bases, with 7 bases of the junction left unmatched. Germline V gene lookup returns CDR1 SGHRS and CDR2 YFSETQ. The CDR3 has 16 residues. This CDR3 reads CASSGAGQSSGNTIYF. The CDR3 DNA reads as TGCGCCAGCAGCGGGGCGGGACAGTCCTCTGGAAACACCATATATTTT.

The chain carries TRBV18 and TRBJ2-2; D uncertain. V lost 3 bases, J lost 1 base, and 15 bases lay in between. Germline V gene sequence: CDR1 KGHSH, CDR2 LQKENI. The CDR3 runs 17 residues. DNA for the CDR3: TGTGCCAGCTCACCCCGACCCGACTTGATGAACACCGGGGAGCTGTTTTTT. Translation: CASSPRPDLMNTGELFF.

V is TRBV29-1 and J is TRBJ2-2; TRBD2 matches at 7 bases. The germline gives CDR1 SQVTM, CDR2 ANQGSEA. This CDR3 spans 16 amino acids. Losses at the gene ends were 7 bases for V and 0 bases for J; bases not matched to a gene: 11. The CDR3 DNA reads as TGCAGCGCCGTTGGTAAAGCGGGGTCGAACACCGGGGAGCTGTTTTTT. Its protein product is CSAVGKAGSNTGELFF.

Worth noting for this clone: At the DNA level, this CDR3 is encoded by other sequences in the same sample as well. The chain joins TRBV28 to TRBJ1-2; TRBD1 matches 7 bases. V trimming: 6 bases; J trimming: 5 bases; junction bases outside the gene matches: 9. The CDR3 length is 14 residues. The germline V gene encodes CDR1 MDHEN and CDR2 SYDVKM. The CDR3 DNA follows: TGTGCCAGCAGCTTGGGACAGAGAGCATATGGCTACACCTTC. Residues: CASSLGQRAYGYTF.

V is TRBV15 and J is TRBJ2-1, with D possibly matching TRBD1 (5 bases). V was pared by 4 bases and J by 6 bases, with 7 bases between. This CDR3 is 12 amino acids long. Germline V lookup: CDR1 LNHNV, CDR2 YYDKDF (reference sequence). CDR3 sequence reads: CATSKTVNEQFF. CDR3 in DNA: TGTGCCACCAGCAAGACAGTCAATGAGCAGTTCTTC.

The chain has TRBV6-5 and TRBJ1-4; 7 bases align to TRBD1. Germline loops: CDR1 MNHEY, CDR2 SVGAGI. The CDR3 consists of 14 residues. The junction had 8 bases not matched to a gene; V was cut back by 5 bases and J by 8 bases. CDR3 sequence reads: CASSNRQGREKLFF. The CDR3 DNA reads TGTGCCAGCAGTAATCGACAGGGAAGGGAAAAACTGTTTTTT.

This clone was recorded only once. CDR3 region: CASSTTGGGTGELFF. The DNA of the CDR3 is TGTGCCAGTAGTACGACAGGGGGAGGGACCGGGGAGCTGTTTTTT. This sequence joins TRBV19 and TRBJ2-2; TRBD1 matches 9 bases. The V gene end was trimmed by 4 bases and the J gene end by 5 bases; junction bases not matched to a gene: 5. This CDR3 has 15 residues. Germline-derived CDR1 and CDR2 are LNHDA and SQIVND (reference sequence).

V is TRBV19 and J is TRBJ1-2, with D unresolved. V lost 6 bases to trimming and J lost 3 bases, with 11 bases between them. Germline V gene sequence: CDR1 LNHDA, CDR2 SQIVND (reference sequence). The CDR3 has 13 amino acids. CDR3 sequence reads: CASSEETDYGYTF. DNA for the CDR3: TGTGCCAGTAGCGAGGAGACGGACTATGGCTACACCTTC.

The gene calls are TRBV27 and TRBJ1-4; perhaps TRBD1 as D (5 bases). This CDR3 spans 16 amino acids. The ends were cut back, 0 bases at V and 2 bases at J, with 10 bases in the middle. Germline CDR1 reads MNHEY; CDR2 reads SMNVEV (reference sequence). The CDR3 loop reads CASSLSAGFTNEKLFF. The CDR3 nucleotides read TGTGCCAGCAGTTTATCCGCAGGGTTCACTAATGAAAAACTGTTTTTT.

This clone was observed once. This chain uses TRBV6-5 with TRBJ2-7; perhaps TRBD2 as D (6 bases). CDR1 is MNHEY and CDR2 is SVGAGI in the germline V gene. Trimming removed 5 bases at V and 5 bases at J, with 16 bases between. This CDR3 contains 14 residues. The CDR3 loop is CASSPWRVPDEQYF. The CDR3 DNA reads TGTGCCAGCAGTCCCTGGAGGGTTCCGGACGAGCAGTACTTC.

This rearrangement joins TRBV6-1 to TRBJ2-1, with 11 bases matching TRBD2. V trimming: 4 bases; J trimming: 0 bases; junction bases outside the gene matches: 8. The germline gives CDR1 MNHNS, CDR2 SASEGT. The CDR3 is 18 residues long. The CDR3 is CASSVKPGTSGSYNEQFF. For the CDR3, the DNA is TGTGCCAGCAGTGTCAAGCCCGGGACTAGCGGCTCCTACAATGAGCAGTTCTTC.

The chain couples TRBV2 to TRBJ1-4; D perhaps matches TRBD1 (5 bases). CDR1 is SNHLY, CDR2 FYNNEI, per germline. This CDR3 is 13 amino acids long. V was cut by 2 bases and J by 8 bases, with 9 bases left in between. The CDR3 spells CASSEQGQEKLFF. In DNA form, the CDR3 reads TGTGCCAGCAGTGAACAGGGTCAGGAAAAACTGTTTTTT.

As DNA, the CDR3 is TGTGCCAGCAGGCGGGAGGAGGTCAATGAGCAGTTCTTC. It is translated as CASRREEVNEQFF. The rearrangement links TRBV7-9 to TRBJ2-1; 8 nucleotides agree with TRBD2. This CDR3 contains 13 residues. V lost 6 bases, J lost 6 bases, and 4 bases stayed unmatched. The V gene's germline CDR1 is SEHNR and CDR2 FQNEAQ (reference sequence). The full variable domain, completed using reference TRBV7-9 and TRBJ2-1, is DTGVSQNPRHKITKRGQNVTFRCDPISEHNRLYWYRQTLGQGPEFLTYFQNEAQLEKSRLLSDRFSAERPKGSFSTLEIQRTEQGDSAMYLCASRREEVNEQFFGPGTRLTVL.

The chain links TRBV19 to TRBJ1-5; the D is unclear. V lost 0 bases and J 8 bases, leaving 11 bases between the germline ends. The CDR3 is made up of 14 amino acids. From germline, CDR1 is LNHDA and CDR2 SQIVND (reference sequence). In DNA, the CDR3 is TGTGCCAGTAGTATAGACGGGATAAGTAAGCCCCAGCATTTT. Translation gives CASSIDGISKPQHF. Filled out from reference TRBV19 and TRBJ1-5, the complete variable domain reads DGGITQSPKYLFRKEGQNVTLSCEQNLNHDAMYWYRQDPGQGLRLIYYSQIVNDFQKGDIAEGYSVSREKKESFPLTVTSAQKNPTAFYLCASSIDGISKPQHFGDGTRLSIL.

The V gene is TRBV15, the J gene TRBJ2-7, with a weak D call TRBD1 (5 bases). The CDR3 has 15 amino acids. Germline V gene data show CDR1 as LNHNV and CDR2 as YYDKDF (reference sequence). The V and J ends lost 1 base and 2 bases respectively, with 12 bases between them. CDR3 in DNA: TGTGCCACCAGCAGAGGGCAGACAGCTACCTACGAGCAGTACTTC. It encodes CATSRGQTATYEQYF.

This rearrangement joins TRBV19 to TRBJ1-2, with D possibly being TRBD1 (5 bases). Trimming took 1 base from V and 3 from J, leaving 12 bases between them. Looked up from germline, CDR1 is LNHDA and CDR2 is SQIVND (reference sequence). There are 15 residues in the CDR3. The CDR3 protein is CASSIGSGDHYGYTF. CDR3 coding DNA: TGTGCCAGTAGTATAGGGTCGGGGGACCACTATGGCTACACCTTC.

J is TRBJ2-5 and V is TRBV6-5; 7 nucleotides line up with TRBD2. In germline, CDR1 is MNHEY, CDR2 SVGAGI. The ends lost 4 bases at V and 6 bases at J; junction bases unmatched: 8. The CDR3 consists of 14 residues. The CDR3 coding sequence is TGTGCCAGCAGTTTCGGGACTAAAAAACAGACCCAGTACTTC. It codes for CASSFGTKKQTQYF.

V is TRBV6-5 and J is TRBJ1-2; D remains ambiguous. Between the trimmed V and J ends, which lost 7 bases and 8 bases, there was a span of 14 bases. This CDR3 region has 12 residues. Germline V gene lookup returns CDR1 MNHEY and CDR2 SVGAGI. Here the CDR3 DNA reads TGTGCCAGCATTGGCAGGTCCTTCGGCTACACCTTC. It codes for CASIGRSFGYTF.

The J gene is TRBJ1-1, the V gene TRBV7-9; 11 bases match TRBD1. Germline CDR1 and CDR2: SEHNR and FQNEAQ (reference sequence). The CDR3 contains 14 residues. With V trimmed by 7 bases and J by 10 bases, 11 bases remained unmatched. CDR3 nucleotide sequence: TGTGCCAGCATCCAGGGACAGGGGGGATCAGGAGCTTTCTTT. This codes for CASIQGQGGSGAFF. The full variable domain, with the rest looked up from reference TRBV7-9 and TRBJ1-1, is DTGVSQNPRHKITKRGQNVTFRCDPISEHNRLYWYRQTLGQGPEFLTYFQNEAQLEKSRLLSDRFSAERPKGSFSTLEIQRTEQGDSAMYLCASIQGQGGSGAFFGQGTRLTVV.

The genes are TRBV19 and TRBJ1-6; possibly TRBD1 for D (6 bases). The CDR3 contains 16 residues. CDR1 and CDR2 from the germline V gene are LNHDA and SQIVND (reference sequence). Deletions cut 9 bases from V and 0 bases from J, with 15 bases between. CDR3 in amino acids: CASSRQASSYNSPLHF. The CDR3 DNA follows: TGTGCCAGCTCTCGACAGGCCAGCTCCTATAATTCACCCCTCCACTTT.

The chain couples TRBV5-4 to TRBJ1-6, with D perhaps TRBD1 (5 bases). CDR1 and CDR2 (germline): SGHNT, YYREEE (reference sequence). Trimming stripped 3 bases from V and 3 bases from J, with 13 bases between. The CDR3 spans 16 residues. The DNA of the CDR3 is TGTGCCAGCAGCTCAGTGGGGGGAGGCTATAATTCACCCCTCCACTTT. This codes for CASSSVGGGYNSPLHF.

Regarding this clone: The sample carries other DNA sequences with the same CDR3. The chain joins TRBV6-5 to TRBJ1-4; 8 bases align to TRBD1. There are 14 residues in the CDR3. Germline V gene data show CDR1 as MNHEY and CDR2 as SVGAGI. V lost 4 bases to trimming and J lost 4 bases; unmatched junction nucleotides: 2. The CDR3 sequence is CASSLQGGNEKLFF. The CDR3 bases are TGTGCCAGCAGTTTACAGGGGGGTAATGAAAAACTGTTTTTT.

The rearrangement joins TRBV28 to TRBJ2-7, with 7 nucleotides matching TRBD2. This CDR3 spans 14 amino acids. The germline V gene has CDR1 MDHEN and CDR2 SYDVKM. The ends lost 5 bases at V and 2 bases at J; junction bases unmatched: 6. Here the CDR3 reads CASSVLGGTYEQYF. CDR3 bases: TGTGCCAGCAGTGTGCTCGGGGGGACCTACGAGCAGTACTTC.

V gene TRBV19 combines with J gene TRBJ1-5; D is ambiguous. This CDR3 region has 13 residues. Trimming removed 3 bases at V and 5 bases at J, with 8 bases between. Germline values: CDR1 LNHDA, CDR2 SQIVND (reference sequence). The CDR3 DNA reads as TGTGCCAGTAGTATGTGGAGGGATCAGCCCCAGCATTTT. Translated, it gives CASSMWRDQPQHF.

The genes are TRBV7-9 and TRBJ2-1, with a weak D call TRBD2 (5 bases). Germline V gene sequence: CDR1 SEHNR, CDR2 FQNEAQ (reference sequence). CDR3 size: 16 residues. V lost 5 bases and J 0 bases, leaving 14 bases between the germline ends. The CDR3 bases are TGTGCCAGCAGCCGTATAGCGACGAGCTCCTACAATGAGCAGTTCTTC. This encodes CASSRIATSSYNEQFF.